This TCR beta chain emerged from a study of blood T cell repertoires in COVID-19. Study context: Whether acute or convalescent, the COVID-19 samples came from the United States, Italy and Spain. Sources were T cells, B-cell-depleted T cells, or PBMCs; the material itself was cDNA or gDNA.

V shed 7 bases, J shed 3 bases, and the junction held 11 bases outside the gene matches. Germline V gene sequence: CDR1 SGHVS, CDR2 FQNEAQ. CDR3 size: 15 residues. Original analysis: The assay estimated nucleated cells by amplifying reference gene primers. Produced via immunoSEQ multiplex PCR; TCRdb's table is partial and in-frame only. V, J and clone size reflect that table, while D and trimming were determined from the DNA. The sample lists 120,000 to 150,000 clones, roughly three quarters seen once, with around 4.4% in the top ten. V and J are TRBV7-8 and TRBJ2-5, with 7 bases identical to TRBD1. Input material: peripheral blood. This clonotype originated in a man aged 55-75 years with acute or convalescent COVID-19. CDR3 protein: CASTLSTGVKETQYF. The CDR3 DNA sequence: TGTGCCAGCACCCTTAGTACAGGGGTAAAAGAGACCCAGTACTTC. The whole variable domain, filled in from reference TRBV7-8 and TRBJ2-5, reads GAGVSQSPRYKVAKRGQDVALRCDPISGHVSLFWYQQALGQGPEFLTYFQNEAQLDKSGLPSDRFFAERPEGSVSTLKIQRTQQEDSAVYLCASTLSTGVKETQYFGPGTRLLVL.